This T cell receptor (beta chain) was sequenced for a study of CD8 T cells in Susac syndrome. TCR beta sequencing covered blood CD8+ and CD4+ T cells. In the multiple sclerosis control group, patients were treatment-naive and had stable or active relapsing-remitting disease. Negative isolation was applied to CD8+ and CD4+ T cells, and FACS enrichment was applied to TEMRA cells. Germline CDR1 is SEHNR and CDR2 is FQNEAQ (reference sequence). The V and J ends lost 5 bases and 13 bases respectively, with 17 bases between them. This CDR3 has 12 amino acids. cDNA came from approximately 0.5 to 1 ug RNA primed by random hexamers. The authors amplified TCR beta CDR3 across 54 Vbeta and 13 Jbeta using immunoSEQ multiplex PCR. A single record per CDR3 protein comes from TCRdb applying MiXCR to the immunoSEQ multiplex PCR reads. The sample includes 150,000 to 160,000 distinct CDR3 sequences, approximately 96% of them seen just once.

This chain joins TRBV7-9 and TRBJ2-5; tentatively, D is TRBD1 (6 bases). This clonotype originated in a human donor with multiple sclerosis. Material: CD8+ T cells from PBMCs. The CDR3 reads CASSGQGKKSYF. CDR3 nucleotides: TGTGCCAGCAGCGGGCAGGGGAAGAAGTCGTACTTC.